This T cell receptor (beta chain) was found in a study of blood T cells in healthy people across ages. Combining a sample-barcoded 5' primer with a J-beta primer mix, a second PCR ran for roughly 7 to 12 cycles. A single record per CDR3 protein comes from TCRdb applying MiXCR to the 5' RACE reads. The data contain fewer than 1,000,000 distinct CDR3 sequences, under 55% of them seen just once; the ten biggest clones take up about a fifth. Each sample had at least 6 million PBMCs isolated. In its sample, this clonotype was seen a few times. Germline V gene lookup returns CDR1 SGHTA and CDR2 FQGNSA. The length of the CDR3 is 14 residues. V lost 5 bases and J lost 2, with 12 bases in between.

The J gene is TRBJ2-5, the V gene TRBV7-2; D might be TRBD2 (6 bases). The specimen was blood. The receptor comes from a man in his sixties in good health. CDR3 protein: CASSQGLRQETQYF. The DNA of the CDR3 is TGTGCCAGCAGCCAGGGACTTCGGCAAGAGACCCAGTACTTC.